What follows are 30 T cell receptor beta chains derived from one specimen sequenced in a study of human T cells and chemical hapten exposure. TCRdb re-derived calls from the RACE reads in MiXCR, one entry per CDR3 protein. The sample consists of 85,000 to 95,000 distinct CDR3 sequences, approximately 10% of them appearing once. Time point in this sample: patch test 2, 6 weeks after DPC sensitization. Treatment here: therapeutic diphenylcyclopropenone sensitization with weekly scalp DPC. Sequencing was performed on whole blood, taken in connection with sensitization to the hapten diphenylcyclopropenone (DPC). Receptors were obtained from a man aged 35 to 55 with alopecia areata. Some clones in this sample may be carry-over from other donors' samples.

This clonotype was seen only a few times. The chain carries TRBV28 and TRBJ1-1; TRBD1 is a possible D gene (5 bases). The CDR3 is made up of 17 amino acids. Germline V gene lookup returns CDR1 MDHEN and CDR2 SYDVKM. Trimming took off 1 base at V and 5 bases at J, with 20 bases between the two ends. The CDR3 protein is CASSLYPFEGRKTEAFF. The CDR3 DNA follows: TGTGCCAGCAGTTTATACCCCTTTGAGGGGCGAAAAACTGAAGCTTTCTTT.

The sample holds a few counts of this clonotype. This chain connects TRBV2 to TRBJ2-1; 8 nucleotides match TRBD2. This CDR3 is 16 amino acids long. The germline gives CDR1 SNHLY, CDR2 FYNNEI. V lost 2 bases to trimming and J lost 5 bases; unmatched junction nucleotides: 8. The CDR3, as DNA: TGTGCCAGCAGTGAAAGGGCACTAGCGGTTAACAATGAGCAGTTCTTC. Translation: CASSERALAVNNEQFF.

As for this clonotype: Relative to the germline gene, one junction end is altered; a read error may explain this. This chain connects TRBV12-3 or TRBV12-4 to TRBJ2-1, with 8 positions matching TRBD1. The CDR3 sequence is 16 residues long. CDR3 in amino acids: CASSGQGSTKYYEQSF. The DNA of the CDR3 is TGTGCCAGCAGTGGACAGGGATCTACCAAATATTATGAGCAGTCCTTC.

The chain recombines TRBV7-8 with TRBJ2-1, with TRBD2 identical over 8 bases. The ends lost 3 bases at V and 2 bases at J; junction bases unmatched: 3. Germline CDR1 reads SGHVS; CDR2 reads FQNEAQ. This CDR3 spans 15 amino acids. The CDR3 spells CASSFLAGPYNEQFF. The DNA of the CDR3 is TGTGCCAGCAGCTTCCTAGCGGGCCCCTACAATGAGCAGTTCTTC.

This chain joins TRBV28 and TRBJ2-1, with D possibly matching TRBD1 (7 bases). The V end lost 8 bases, the J end lost 4 bases, and 12 bases lay between the germline ends. Per germline, CDR1 MDHEN and CDR2 SYDVKM. The CDR3 covers 13 residues. CDR3 protein: CASRTGGYNEQFF. DNA for the CDR3: TGTGCCAGCCGGACAGGAGGGTACAATGAGCAGTTCTTC.

This clonotype came up a few times. V and J are TRBV19 and TRBJ1-3, with no clear D. V dropped 3 bases and J dropped 0 bases, with 9 bases sitting between them. This CDR3 is built from 15 residues. Germline V CDR1 and CDR2: LNHDA, SQIVND (reference sequence). In nucleotides, the CDR3 is TGTGCCAGTAGTATGAAGCAACCCTCTGGAAACACCATATATTTT. Amino acid sequence: CASSMKQPSGNTIYF.

This clonotype has only a few counts. The chain recombines TRBV6-2 or TRBV6-3 with TRBJ2-7; D is unclear. The V and J ends lost 8 bases and 0 bases respectively, with 14 bases between them. From germline, CDR1 is MNHEY and CDR2 SVGEGT. CDR3 length equals 14 residues. The CDR3 spells CASLTPPPSYEQYF. The CDR3 nucleotides are TGTGCCAGCCTTACCCCGCCACCCTCCTACGAGCAGTACTTC.

This clonotype was seen at least ten times. This sequence joins TRBV24-1 and TRBJ1-5; 8 nucleotides agree with TRBD1. Trimming cost V 6 bases and J 3 bases; bases outside gene matches: 9. Germline assignment: CDR1 KGHDR and CDR2 SFDVKD. CDR3 length: 16 amino acids. Written as DNA, the CDR3 is TGTGCCACCAGTTCGGGTGACAGGGGCTACAATCAGCCCCAGCATTTT. Protein product: CATSSGDRGYNQPQHF.

This chain connects TRBV27 to TRBJ2-7, with D unclear. This CDR3 is 12 amino acids long. V was shortened by 6 bases and J by 10 bases, with 16 bases between the two germline ends. The germline CDR1 and CDR2 sequences are MNHEY and SMNVEV (reference sequence). This CDR3 reads CASRGPAPEQYF. CDR3 in DNA: TGTGCCAGCAGAGGGCCCGCACCTGAACAGTACTTC.

J is TRBJ2-1 and V is TRBV4-3, with 8 bases identical to TRBD1. Germline-derived CDR1 and CDR2 are LGHNA and YSLEER. The length of the CDR3 is 16 residues. V lost 1 base to trimming and J lost 6 bases; unmatched junction nucleotides: 8. For the CDR3, the DNA is TGCGCCAGCAGCCAAGCTGGGACAGGTATTTCCAATGAGCAGTTCTTC. Residues: CASSQAGTGISNEQFF.

This clonotype was counted at least ten times. This chain joins TRBV7-9 and TRBJ2-1; maybe TRBD1 (6 bases). Between the trimmed V and J ends, which lost 5 bases and 8 bases, there was a span of 13 bases. The CDR3 sequence is 13 residues long. Looked up from germline, CDR1 is SEHNR and CDR2 is FQNEAQ (reference sequence). In nucleotides, the CDR3 is TGTGCCAGCAGCGGGGGCAGGGTCGATGAGCAGTTCTTC. It codes for CASSGGRVDEQFF.

This clonotype has a handful of counts. The chain joins TRBV9 to TRBJ2-5; tentative D call: TRBD1 (6 bases). The germline V gene has CDR1 SGDLS and CDR2 YYNGEE. CDR3 length equals 16 residues. Trimming pared 1 base from V and 2 bases from J, leaving 15 bases between. The chain's CDR3 is CASSVLEGEFQETQYF. The CDR3 DNA is TGTGCCAGCAGCGTATTAGAGGGGGAGTTTCAAGAGACCCAGTACTTC.

The sample holds a few counts of this clonotype. The V and J genes are TRBV6-1 and TRBJ2-3; the match to TRBD2 covers 12 bases. Germline CDR1 and CDR2: MNHNS and SASEGT. V was pared by 10 bases and J by 4 bases, with 24 bases of the junction left unmatched. The CDR3 loop spans 20 amino acids. CDR3 in amino acids: CATQSGQKIGLAGLADTQYF. Written as DNA, the CDR3 is TGTGCCACACAATCGGGACAGAAAATTGGACTAGCGGGACTCGCAGATACGCAGTATTTT.

This clonotype was counted many times. The chain is built from TRBV5-1 and TRBJ2-3; D is uncertain. Trimming removed 5 bases at V and 0 bases at J, with 10 bases between. This CDR3 is built from 14 residues. Germline loops: CDR1 SGHRS, CDR2 YFSETQ. DNA for the CDR3: TGCGCCAGCAGACCCGCTATTAGCACAGATACGCAGTATTTT. It yields the protein CASRPAISTDTQYF.

The chain combines TRBV7-2 with TRBJ2-3; 8 bases are shared with TRBD2. This CDR3 contains 15 residues. The germline CDR1 and CDR2 sequences are SGHTA and FQGNSA. V gave up 4 bases and J gave up 5 bases; unmatched junction bases: 8. CDR3 sequence: CASSSQSGRLDTQYF. The CDR3 nucleotides read TGTGCCAGCAGCTCCCAGAGCGGGAGATTAGATACGCAGTATTTT.

This clonotype was picked up a small number of times. This rearrangement joins TRBV13 to TRBJ1-2; 7 nucleotides line up with TRBD1. Germline assignment: CDR1 PRHDT and CDR2 FYEKMQ (reference sequence). J was trimmed by 12 bases and V by 4 bases; bases with no gene match: 17. The CDR3 spans 15 residues. This chain's CDR3 is CASSSYRGPNPVNTF. CDR3 in DNA: TGTGCCAGCAGCTCATACAGGGGCCCAAACCCGGTGAACACCTTC.

Details on this clonotype: Relative to the germline gene, one junction end is altered; a read error may explain this. The chain carries TRBV7-7 and TRBJ2-3; tentative D call: TRBD2 (5 bases). The CDR3 extends over 14 amino acids. Germline CDR1 reads SSHAT; CDR2 reads FNYEAQ (reference sequence). The DNA of the CDR3 is TGTGCTAGCAGCCGGGGAACGGGCACAGATACGCAGTATTTT. It codes for CASSRGTGTDTQYF.

The chain combines TRBV20-1 with TRBJ2-1, with 9 bases aligning to TRBD2. Germline lookup yields CDR1 DFQATT and CDR2 SNEGSKA (reference sequence). The CDR3 is made up of 13 amino acids. V trimming: 2 bases; J trimming: 8 bases; junction bases outside the gene matches: 4. CDR3 nucleotides: TGCAGTGCTAGATCTAGCGGGACCGATGAGCAGTTCTTC. Encoded protein: CSARSSGTDEQFF.

This chain uses TRBV27 with TRBJ1-1; no definite D call. CDR1 is MNHEY and CDR2 is SMNVEV in the germline V gene (reference sequence). This CDR3 has 15 residues. Trimming pared 5 bases from V and 1 base from J, leaving 14 bases between. CDR3 sequence: CASSPWTPTNTEAFF. In nucleotides, the CDR3 is TGTGCCAGCAGTCCATGGACGCCTACGAACACTGAAGCTTTCTTT.

This clonotype was counted at least ten times. This chain links TRBV12-3 or TRBV12-4 with TRBJ1-5; tentatively, D is TRBD1 (6 bases). V was clipped by 6 bases and J by 2 bases, with 14 bases between them. The CDR3 is 15 amino acids. CDR3 nucleotide sequence: TGTGCCAGCAGGGGGGCTGTGGGTGGCAATCAGCCCCAGCATTTT. The encoded protein is CASRGAVGGNQPQHF.

The CDR3: CSAERGLAYEQYV. Written as DNA, the CDR3 is TGCAGCGCTGAACGTGGGCTAGCCTACGAGCAGTACGTC. This chain joins TRBV29-1 and TRBJ2-7; D unresolved. This CDR3 spans 13 amino acids. CDR1 SQVTM and CDR2 ANQGSEA come from the germline V gene.

This clonotype occurred many times. This chain uses TRBV20-1 with TRBJ2-1; TRBD1 agrees at 9 bases. The CDR3 totals 15 residues. Germline V gene data show CDR1 as DFQATT and CDR2 as SNEGSKA (reference sequence). Trimming at V came to 1 base and at J to 7 bases, leaving 8 bases not matched to a gene. CDR3 coding DNA: TGCAGTGCTAGAGTGGAGGGACAGGGAAGGAATGAGCAGTTCTTC. This encodes CSARVEGQGRNEQFF.

In this sample, this clonotype turned up many times. V is TRBV5-8 and J is TRBJ2-7; 12 bases align to TRBD1. This CDR3 has 15 residues. V trimming: 4 bases; J trimming: 5 bases; junction bases outside the gene matches: 7. Per the germline V gene, CDR1 is SGHTS and CDR2 is YDEGEE. CDR3 in amino acids: CASSRGDRGPDEQYF. In DNA, the CDR3 is TGTGCCAGCAGCAGAGGGGACAGGGGGCCTGACGAGCAGTACTTC.

This clonotype was seen more than once but under ten times. The chain recombines TRBV12-3 or TRBV12-4 with TRBJ1-5; D not certain. The CDR3 consists of 12 residues. The germline V and J ends were trimmed by 2 bases and 10 bases, with 9 bases remaining between them. The CDR3 here is CASSLSPSPQHF. DNA for the CDR3: TGTGCCAGCAGTTTATCCCCCAGTCCCCAGCATTTT.

The table lists this clonotype with a few counts. CDR3 DNA sequence: TGTGCTAGTGGTTTGGCGGCAGGGGGCTTCCACGAGCAGTACGTC. Its protein is CASGLAAGGFHEQYV. The gene calls are TRBV12-5 and TRBJ2-7; TRBD1 aligns across 8 bases. Germline V gene sequence: CDR1 LGHNT, CDR2 FRNRAP. The CDR3 is 15 residues long. Unmatched junction bases numbered 7, after V lost 1 base and J lost 5 bases.

This clonotype has just a few counts. This chain connects TRBV18 to TRBJ2-3; D is unresolved. CDR1 is KGHSH and CDR2 is LQKENI in the germline V gene. The CDR3 loop spans 12 amino acids. V lost 6 bases to trimming and J lost 6 bases, with 10 bases between them. Here the CDR3 reads CASSPFGDTQYF. CDR3 bases: TGTGCCAGCTCCCCCTTTGGGGATACGCAGTATTTT.

This clonotype has ten or more counts. V is TRBV29-1 and J is TRBJ2-7, with 7 bases lining up with TRBD1. V trimming: 5 bases; J trimming: 5 bases; junction bases outside the gene matches: 6. Germline values: CDR1 SQVTM, CDR2 ANQGSEA. The CDR3 is made up of 12 amino acids. Here the CDR3 reads CSVTRGSDEQYF. The CDR3 DNA reads TGCAGCGTTACCAGGGGGAGCGACGAGCAGTACTTC.

This clonotype was detected a few times. The chain employs TRBV28 and TRBJ1-2; TRBD1 might be the D (6 bases). Deletions cut 4 bases from V and 2 bases from J, with 8 bases between. The CDR3 loop spans 13 amino acids. CDR1 and CDR2 from the germline V gene are MDHEN and SYDVKM. CDR3 bases: TGTGCCAGCAGTTCCGGGACAAACTATGGCTACACCTTC. Protein product: CASSSGTNYGYTF.

This clonotype has just a few counts. The gene calls are TRBV6-2 or TRBV6-3 and TRBJ2-3; the match to TRBD2 covers 8 bases. Germline lookup yields CDR1 MNHEY and CDR2 SVGEGT. V lost 5 bases to trimming and J lost 5 bases; unmatched junction nucleotides: 12. The CDR3 has 16 amino acids. This CDR3 is CASSDQLAVAGDTQYF. CDR3 in DNA: TGTGCCAGCAGTGACCAACTAGCGGTCGCCGGAGATACGCAGTATTTT.

This clonotype was observed at least ten times. This chain connects TRBV27 to TRBJ1-1, with D uncertain. The CDR3 covers 14 residues. CDR1 and CDR2 (germline): MNHEY, SMNVEV (reference sequence). Deletions cut 3 bases from V and 2 bases from J, with 10 bases between. The CDR3 protein is CASSLNRLNTEAFF. The CDR3 DNA reads TGTGCCAGCAGTTTGAACAGACTAAACACTGAAGCTTTCTTT.